This T cell receptor (beta chain) was found in a study of T cells in Graves' hyperthyroidism and ophthalmopathy. There were TCR beta CDR3 regions amplified from RNA transcripts. The TCR CDR3 first-round RT-PCR relied on the HTBI primer set. TCRdb processed the multiplex PCR reads anew with MiXCR; each CDR3 protein has one entry. The sample lists around 700,000 distinct CDR3 sequences, around 19% occurring once. The CDR3 is made up of 15 amino acids. The germline V gene encodes CDR1 KGHSH and CDR2 LQKENI. Trimming left V 0 bases short and J 5 bases short, with 10 bases between. At least ten counts were recorded for this clonotype.

J is TRBJ1-4 and V is TRBV18; the D gene is possibly TRBD1 (6 bases). Material for sequencing was blood. The receptor was derived from a woman in her forties or fifties with Graves' hyperthyroidism that later progressed to Graves' ophthalmopathy. The CDR3 sequence: CASSPPMGANEKLFF. CDR3 DNA: TGTGCCAGCTCACCACCGATGGGGGCGAATGAAAAACTGTTTTTT.